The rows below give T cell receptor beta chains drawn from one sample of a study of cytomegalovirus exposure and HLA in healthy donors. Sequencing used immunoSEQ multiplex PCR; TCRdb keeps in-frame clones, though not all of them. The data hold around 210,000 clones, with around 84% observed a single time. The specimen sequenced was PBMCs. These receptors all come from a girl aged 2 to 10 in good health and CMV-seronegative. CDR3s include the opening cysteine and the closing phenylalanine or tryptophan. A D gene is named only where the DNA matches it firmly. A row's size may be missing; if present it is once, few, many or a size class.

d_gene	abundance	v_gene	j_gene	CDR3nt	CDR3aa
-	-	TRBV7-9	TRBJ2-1	TGTGCCAGCAGCTTAAGTCTGGCGGGATACAATGAGCAGTTCTTC	CASSLSLAGYNEQFF
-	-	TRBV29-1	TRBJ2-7	TGCAGCGTTGCTAGAGCCGCAAGACGGGAGCAGTACTTC	CSVARAARREQYF
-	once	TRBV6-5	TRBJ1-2	TGTGCCAGCAGTTGGGGCAGGGAAAACTATGGCTACACCTTC	CASSWGRENYGYTF
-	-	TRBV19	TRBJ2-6	TGTGCCAGTAGTAAGTTCGGGTCTGGGGCCAACGTCCTGACTTTC	CASSKFGSGANVLTF
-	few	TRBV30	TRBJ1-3	TGTGCCTGGGGGCAGGGGATCTCTGGAAACACCATATATTTT	CAWGQGISGNTIYF
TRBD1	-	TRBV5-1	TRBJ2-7	TGCGCCAGCAGCCCCGGCGCCGGGACAGAAACCTACGAGCAGTACTTC	CASSPGAGTETYEQYF
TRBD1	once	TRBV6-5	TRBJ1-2	TGTGCCAGCAGCCGGACAGGGCGTATGGGCTACACCTTC	CASSRTGRMGYTF
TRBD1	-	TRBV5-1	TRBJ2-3	TGCGCCAGCAGCCTAATAGTGGGACAGGGGTCCACAGATACGCAGTATTTT	CASSLIVGQGSTDTQYF
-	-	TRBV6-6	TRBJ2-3	TGTGCCAGCATCCGGGAAAGGTTCACAGATACGCAGTATTTT	CASIRERFTDTQYF
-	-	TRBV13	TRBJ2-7	TGTGCCAGCAGCGTCCCGGGAACCCCGCCTAGGGAGCAGTACTTC	CASSVPGTPPREQYF
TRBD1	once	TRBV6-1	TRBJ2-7	TGTGCCAGCAGCCCCGACAGGGATCAACCCTACGAGCAGTACTTC	CASSPDRDQPYEQYF
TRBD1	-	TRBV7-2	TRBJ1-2	TGTGCCAGCAGCCCGGACAGGGCCAACTATGGCTACACCTTC	CASSPDRANYGYTF
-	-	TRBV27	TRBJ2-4	TGTGCCAGCAGTTTTGGGGGGGCTAGCAAAAACATTCAGTACTTC	CASSFGGASKNIQYF
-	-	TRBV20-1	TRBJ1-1	TGCAGTGCGGGGGGGGACACTGAAGCTTTCTTT	CSAGGDTEAFF
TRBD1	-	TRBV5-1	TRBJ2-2	TGCGCCAGCAGCTTCCGGGACAGGGACACCGGGGAGCTGTTTTTT	CASSFRDRDTGELFF
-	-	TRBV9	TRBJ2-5	TGTGCCAGCAGCGTAGACCGGGACTTACAAGAGACCCAGTACTTC	CASSVDRDLQETQYF
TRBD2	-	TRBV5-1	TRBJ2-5	TGCGCCAGCAGGAGGGGAGGGGAGGAGACCCAGTACTTC	CASRRGGEETQYF
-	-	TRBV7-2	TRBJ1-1	TGTGCCAGCAGCCCACACAGGATAAAAATGAACACTGAAGCTTTCTTT	CASSPHRIKMNTEAFF
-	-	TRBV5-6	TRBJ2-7	TGTGCCAGCAGCTTTTTGGAGCTCTCCTACGAGCAGTACTTC	CASSFLELSYEQYF
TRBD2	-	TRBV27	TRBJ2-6	TGTGCCAGCAGTCTGACTAGCGGGAGGGCCGGTGGGGCCAACGTCCTGACTTTC	CASSLTSGRAGGANVLTF
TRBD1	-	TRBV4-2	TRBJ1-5	TGTGCCAGCAGCCCTGAATCTGGGACAGCTAATCAGCCCCAGCATTTT	CASSPESGTANQPQHF
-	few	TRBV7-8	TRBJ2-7	TGTGCCAGCAGCTTAGTACCGGGCCCCAAAAGACCGGAGGACGAGCAGTACTTC	CASSLVPGPKRPEDEQYF
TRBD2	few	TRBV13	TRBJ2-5	TGTGCCAGCAGCTATGTACTAGCGGACCAAGAGACCCAGTACTTC	CASSYVLADQETQYF
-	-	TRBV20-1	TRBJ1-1	TGCAGGGGGGGGGTCACTGAAGCTTTCTTT	CRGGVTEAFF
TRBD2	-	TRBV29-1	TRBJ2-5	TGCAGCGTTAGCGGCGGGAGTAAGCTCTCGGAGACCCAGTACTTC	CSVSGGSKLSETQYF
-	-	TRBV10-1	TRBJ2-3	TGCGCCAGCAGTGGCCAGGGGACAGATACGCAGTATTTT	CASSGQGTDTQYF
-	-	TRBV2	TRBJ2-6	TGTGCCAGTGACAGGTCTGGGTCCAACGTCCTGACTTTC	CASDRSGSNVLTF
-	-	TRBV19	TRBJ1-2	TGTGCCAGTAGCCAATTGTTTCAGGTACCGAACTATGGCTACACCTTC	CASSQLFQVPNYGYTF
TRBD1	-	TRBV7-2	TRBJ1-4	TGTGCCAGCAGCCCAAACAGGGGGCTGAATGAAAAACTGTTTTTT	CASSPNRGLNEKLFF
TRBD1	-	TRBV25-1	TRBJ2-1	TGTGCCAGCAGTGAATTTGGGACAGGGGTCCCGAATGAGCAGTTCTTC	CASSEFGTGVPNEQFF
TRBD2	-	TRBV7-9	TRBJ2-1	TGTGCCAGCAGCTTCTTGGCCGGGACTAGCGGTGCAGAGGAGCAGTTCTTC	CASSFLAGTSGAEEQFF
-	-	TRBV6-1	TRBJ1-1	TGTGCCAGCAGTGTGGAGTACCGGATGAACACTGAAGCTTTCTTT	CASSVEYRMNTEAFF
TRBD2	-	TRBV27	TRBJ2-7	TGTGCCAGCAAAGGAGGGACTAGCGGGAGGGGAAATTTCTACGAGCAGTACTTC	CASKGGTSGRGNFYEQYF
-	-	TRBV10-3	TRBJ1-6	TGTGCCATCAGTGAGTCGGCACGAATAGGGAGCTCCTATAATTCACCCCTCCACTTT	CAISESARIGSSYNSPLHF
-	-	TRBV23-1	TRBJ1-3	TGCGCCAGCAGTCGGGGGCCTGGAAACACCATATATTTT	CASSRGPGNTIYF
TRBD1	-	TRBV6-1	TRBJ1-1	TGTGCCAGCAGACGCACAGGGGACACTGAAGCTTTCTTT	CASRRTGDTEAFF
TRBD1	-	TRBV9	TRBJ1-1	TGTGCCAGCAGCGACCCACCGGGACAGGGTGACACTGAAGCTTTCTTT	CASSDPPGQGDTEAFF
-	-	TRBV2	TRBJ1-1	TGTGCCAGCAGCCGAATAGGGGACACTGAAGCTTTCTTT	CASSRIGDTEAFF
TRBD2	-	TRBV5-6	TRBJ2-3	TGTGCCAGCAGCCTTGCCGGGACTACCTACACAGATACGCAGTATTTT	CASSLAGTTYTDTQYF
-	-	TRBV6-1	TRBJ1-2	TGTGCCAGCAGTGAGTCAGATAACTATGGCTACACCTTC	CASSESDNYGYTF
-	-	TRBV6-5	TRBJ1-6	TGTGCCAGCAGTTACATGGGGGCTTCTAATAATTCACCCCTCCACTTT	CASSYMGASNNSPLHF
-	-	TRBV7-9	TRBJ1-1	TGTGCCAGCAGCTTAGGACAGGCGGGCACTGAAGCTTTCTTT	CASSLGQAGTEAFF
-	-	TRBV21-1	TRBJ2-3	TGTGCCAGCAGCAAAACACCTAGCACAGATACGCAGTATTTT	CASSKTPSTDTQYF
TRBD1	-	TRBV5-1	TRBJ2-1	TGCGCCAGCAGCTCTACCGGGACAGAGTACAATGAGCAGTTCTTC	CASSSTGTEYNEQFF
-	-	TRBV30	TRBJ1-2	TGTGCCTGGAGTGTAGGAGCTAACTATGGCTACACCTTC	CAWSVGANYGYTF
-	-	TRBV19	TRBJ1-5	TGTGCCAGTAGATATTCCGGGACACCTGCTTATAGCAATCAGCCCCAGCATTTT	CASRYSGTPAYSNQPQHF
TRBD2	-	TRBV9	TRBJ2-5	TGTGCCAGCAGCGTAGGGGCTAGCGGGGGATCAGAGACCCAGTACTTC	CASSVGASGGSETQYF
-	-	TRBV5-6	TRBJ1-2	TGTGCCAGCAGCTTGCAGGGTGCCGTTGAAGGCTACACCTTC	CASSLQGAVEGYTF
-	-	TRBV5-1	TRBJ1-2	TGCGCCAGCAGCCTCCGTCGGGGGGAGGCCTTGGGCTACACCTTC	CASSLRRGEALGYTF
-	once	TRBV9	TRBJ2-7	TGTGCCAGCAGCGTGGGCAGGGAAGGGGAGCAGTACTTC	CASSVGREGEQYF
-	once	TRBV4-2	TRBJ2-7	TGTGCCAGCAGCCAAGGGGAATGGGGCAGGGGGGACGAGCAGTACTTC	CASSQGEWGRGDEQYF
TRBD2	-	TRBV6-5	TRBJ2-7	TGTGCCAGCAGGTACGGGACTAGCGGATCCTACGAGCAGTACTTC	CASRYGTSGSYEQYF
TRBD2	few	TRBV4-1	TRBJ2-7	TGCGCCAGCAGCCAAGTCCCCGGGAGGGCCACGAACGAGCAGTACTTC	CASSQVPGRATNEQYF
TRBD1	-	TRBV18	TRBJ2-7	TGTGCCAGCTCACCAGGGACAGGGGAGTACGAGCAGTACTTC	CASSPGTGEYEQYF